A single sample gave rise to the 10 T cell receptor beta chains below, sequenced in a study of cytomegalovirus exposure and HLA in healthy donors (dated by TCRdb to the late 2010s). Library generation was performed with the immunoSEQ multiplex PCR assay. The multiplex PCR relied on a mix of 60 forward primers for TCR Vbeta segments and 13 reverse primers for TCR Jbeta segments. TCRdb provides this immuneACCESS table in a form limited to in-frame rearrangements. Some clones are lacking; in checked studies, under half of them reflect an unresolved V gene, and why the rest are absent is not known. The sample table records approximately 160,000 clones; approximately 84% of these occur just once. The ten largest clonotypes hold around 1.3% of the sample. Sequencing used PBMCs. These receptors were collected from a man aged 50-59 years in good health and CMV-seropositive.

This clone appeared a few times. The J gene is TRBJ2-3, the V gene TRBV9; 9 bases fit TRBD1. After removal of 4 bases from V and 6 bases from J, the junction contained 15 bases not matched to a gene. CDR3 length equals 17 residues. Germline assignment: CDR1 SGDLS and CDR2 YYNGEE. Here the CDR3 DNA reads TGTGCCAGCAGCTTCGACAGGGGGTTGCGGGCTCTGGATACGCAGTATTTT. This translates into CASSFDRGLRALDTQYF.

The chain has TRBV5-4 and TRBJ2-1; D perhaps matches TRBD2 (7 bases). This CDR3 is built from 15 residues. V gave up 10 bases and J gave up 6 bases, with 23 bases separating them. The germline V gene encodes CDR1 SGHNT and CDR2 YYREEE (reference sequence). CDR3 residues: CAGSPGGRFFNEQFF. The CDR3 DNA is TGTGCCGGGAGTCCCGGGGGGCGGTTTTTCAATGAGCAGTTCTTC.

V gene TRBV19 combines with J gene TRBJ1-1, with D hard to call. The CDR3 length is 14 residues. V lost 4 bases and J 1 base, leaving 10 bases between the germline ends. CDR1 and CDR2 (germline): LNHDA, SQIVND (reference sequence). The CDR3 reads CASSTQATNTEAFF. In DNA, the CDR3 is TGTGCCAGTAGTACGCAGGCAACGAACACTGAAGCTTTCTTT.

The CDR3 loop is CASGWGTSGQETQYF. The CDR3 region has the DNA TGTGCTAGTGGTTGGGGGACTAGCGGCCAAGAGACCCAGTACTTC. This sequence joins TRBV12-5 and TRBJ2-5; 11 bases align to TRBD2. Trimming at V came to 4 bases and at J to 1 base, leaving 2 bases not matched to a gene. Germline assignment: CDR1 LGHNT and CDR2 FRNRAP. There are 15 residues in the CDR3.

This rearrangement joins TRBV10-2 to TRBJ2-6; D ambiguous. V gave up 1 base and J gave up 3 bases, with 7 bases separating them. The CDR3 loop spans 15 amino acids. Germline values: CDR1 WSHSY, CDR2 SAAADI. CDR3 loop: CASSEFRVGANVLTF. Written as DNA, the CDR3 is TGCGCCAGCAGTGAGTTCCGGGTTGGGGCCAACGTCCTGACTTTC.

The genes are TRBV6-5 and TRBJ1-3; no firm D call. The CDR3 loop spans 15 amino acids. Germline values: CDR1 MNHEY, CDR2 SVGAGI. Trimming stripped 4 bases from V and 5 bases from J, with 15 bases between. In nucleotides, the CDR3 is TGTGCCAGCAGTTCACGATTCGACTCGAGAAACACCATATATTTT. This encodes CASSSRFDSRNTIYF.

This clone was counted a few times. The chain has TRBV27 and TRBJ2-7, with D possibly matching TRBD1 (5 bases). CDR3 size: 12 residues. Deletions cut 8 bases from V and 3 bases from J, with 11 bases between. Germline V gives CDR1 MNHEY, CDR2 SMNVEV (reference sequence). The CDR3 bases are TGTGCCAGCGCAGGGAATAGCTACGAGCAGTACTTC. As protein: CASAGNSYEQYF.

The chain has TRBV7-9 and TRBJ1-4, with 7 bases identical to TRBD1. The CDR3 spans 15 residues. The germline V gene has CDR1 SEHNR and CDR2 FQNEAQ (reference sequence). The junction had 11 bases not matched to a gene; V was cut back by 5 bases and J by 8 bases. CDR3 sequence reads: CASSPQGGMNEKLFF. The CDR3 DNA follows: TGTGCCAGCAGCCCCCAGGGGGGTATGAACGAAAAACTGTTTTTT.

This chain links TRBV2 with TRBJ2-5; D may be TRBD2 (6 bases). The CDR3 extends over 14 amino acids. CDR1 SNHLY and CDR2 FYNNEI come from the germline V gene. With 8 bases removed from V and 5 bases from J, the gap between germline ends came to 18 bases. As DNA, the CDR3 is TGTGCCAGCGGAGGGTGGCTAGGGGCGGAGACCCAGTACTTC. Translation gives CASGGWLGAETQYF. Full variable domain (outside the CDR3, taken from reference TRBV2 and TRBJ2-5): EPEVTQTPSHQVTQMGQEVILRCVPISNHLYFYWYRQILGQKVEFLVSFYNNEISEKSEIFDDQFSVERPDGSNFTLKIRSTKLEDSAMYFCASGGWLGAETQYFGPGTRLLVL.

The chain links TRBV30 to TRBJ2-5; 9 nucleotides line up with TRBD2. Germline assignment: CDR1 GTSNPN and CDR2 SVGIG (reference sequence). V shed 2 bases, J shed 4 bases, and the junction held 2 bases outside the gene matches. This CDR3 region has 13 residues. The DNA of the CDR3 is TGTGCCTGGAGTAGGGGACTAGCAGAGACCCAGTACTTC. This encodes CAWSRGLAETQYF.